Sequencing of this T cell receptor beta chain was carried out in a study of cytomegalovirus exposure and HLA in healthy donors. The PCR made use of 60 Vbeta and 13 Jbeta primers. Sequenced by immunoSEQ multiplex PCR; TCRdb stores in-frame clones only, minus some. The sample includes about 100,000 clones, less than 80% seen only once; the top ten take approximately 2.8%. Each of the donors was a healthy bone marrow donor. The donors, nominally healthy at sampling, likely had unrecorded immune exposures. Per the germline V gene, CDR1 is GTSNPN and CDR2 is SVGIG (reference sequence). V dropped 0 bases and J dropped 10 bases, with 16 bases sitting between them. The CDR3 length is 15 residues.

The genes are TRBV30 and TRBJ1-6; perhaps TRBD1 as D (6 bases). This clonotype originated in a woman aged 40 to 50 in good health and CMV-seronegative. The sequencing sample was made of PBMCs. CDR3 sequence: CAWSVYSGVESPLHF. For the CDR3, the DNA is TGTGCCTGGAGTGTATATTCAGGGGTGGAATCACCCCTCCACTTT.